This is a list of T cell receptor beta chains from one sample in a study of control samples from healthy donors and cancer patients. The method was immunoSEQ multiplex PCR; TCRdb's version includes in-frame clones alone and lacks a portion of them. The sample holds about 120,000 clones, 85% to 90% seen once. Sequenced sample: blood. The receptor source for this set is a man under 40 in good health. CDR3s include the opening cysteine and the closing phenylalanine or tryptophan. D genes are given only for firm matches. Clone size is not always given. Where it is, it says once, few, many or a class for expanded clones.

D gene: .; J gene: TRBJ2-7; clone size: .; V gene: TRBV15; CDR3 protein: CATSIGGNYEQYF; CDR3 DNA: TGTGCCACCAGCATTGGTGGGAACTACGAGCAGTACTTC
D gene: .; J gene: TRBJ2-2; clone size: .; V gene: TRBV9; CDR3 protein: CASSPTVTNTGELFF; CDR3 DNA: TGTGCCAGCAGCCCGACAGTAACGAACACCGGGGAGCTGTTTTTT
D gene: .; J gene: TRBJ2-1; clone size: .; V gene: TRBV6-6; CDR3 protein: CASSYSSYNEQFF; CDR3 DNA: TGTGCCAGCAGTTACTCCAGCTACAATGAGCAGTTCTTC
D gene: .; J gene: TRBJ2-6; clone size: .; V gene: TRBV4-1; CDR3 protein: CASSQVGQPGSGANVLTF; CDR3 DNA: TGCGCCAGCAGTCAGGTGGGACAACCCGGCTCTGGGGCCAACGTCCTGACTTTC
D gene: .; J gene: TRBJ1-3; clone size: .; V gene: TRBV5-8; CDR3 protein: CASSLGHSGNTIYF; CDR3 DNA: TGTGCCAGCAGCTTGGGACACTCTGGAAACACCATATATTTT
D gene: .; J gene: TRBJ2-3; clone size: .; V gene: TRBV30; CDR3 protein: CAWVGGTYTTDTQYF; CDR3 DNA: TGTGCCTGGGTGGGGGGGACATATACCACAGATACGCAGTATTTT
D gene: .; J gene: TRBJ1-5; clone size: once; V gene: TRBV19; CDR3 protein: CASSIGSGLNQPQHF; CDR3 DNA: TGTGCCAGTAGTATAGGGAGCGGGTTGAATCAGCCCCAGCATTTT
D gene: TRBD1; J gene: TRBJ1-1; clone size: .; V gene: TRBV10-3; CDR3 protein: CAITGTGFTEAFF; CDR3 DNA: TGTGCCATCACCGGGACAGGGTTCACTGAAGCTTTCTTT
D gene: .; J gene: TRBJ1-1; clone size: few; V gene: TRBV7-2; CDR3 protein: CASSSTARGVGTEAFF; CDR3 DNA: TGTGCCAGCAGCTCTACTGCAAGGGGGGTAGGGACTGAAGCTTTCTTT
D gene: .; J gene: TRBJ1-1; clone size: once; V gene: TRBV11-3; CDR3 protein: CASSSGRFPYEAFF; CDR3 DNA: TGTGCCAGCAGCTCTGGACGGTTTCCTTATGAAGCTTTCTTT
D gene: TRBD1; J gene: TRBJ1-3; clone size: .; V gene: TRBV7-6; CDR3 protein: CASSSRTGSGNTIYF; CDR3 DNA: TGTGCCAGCAGCTCGAGGACAGGGTCAGGAAACACCATATATTTT
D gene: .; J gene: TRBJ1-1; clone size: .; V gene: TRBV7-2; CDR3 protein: CASSFGQMNTEAFF; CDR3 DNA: TGTGCCAGCAGCTTTGGGCAGATGAACACTGAAGCTTTCTTT
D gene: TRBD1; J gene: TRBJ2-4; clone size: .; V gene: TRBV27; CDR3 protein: CASSLKGQALAKNIQYF; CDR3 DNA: TGTGCCAGCAGTTTAAAAGGACAGGCCCTAGCCAAAAACATTCAGTACTTC
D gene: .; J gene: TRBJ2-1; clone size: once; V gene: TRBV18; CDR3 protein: CASSPGRGRYNEQFF; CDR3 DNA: TGTGCCAGCTCACCGGGGCGGGGGCGCTACAATGAGCAGTTCTTC
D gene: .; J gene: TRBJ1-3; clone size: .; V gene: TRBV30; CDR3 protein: CAQRVVGNTIYF; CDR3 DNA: TGTGCCCAACGGGTCGTAGGAAACACCATATATTTT
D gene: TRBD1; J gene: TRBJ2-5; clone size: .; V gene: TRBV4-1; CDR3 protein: CASSPGSRGIWETQYF; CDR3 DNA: TGCGCCAGCAGCCCAGGAAGCAGGGGGATTTGGGAGACCCAGTACTTC
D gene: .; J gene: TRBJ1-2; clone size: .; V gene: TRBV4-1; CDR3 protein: CASSQDGQGGYTF; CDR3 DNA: TGCGCCAGCAGCCAAGACGGACAAGGAGGCTACACCTTC
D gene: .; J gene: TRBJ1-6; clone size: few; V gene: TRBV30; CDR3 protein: CAWSYNSPLHF; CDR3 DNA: TGTGCCTGGAGTTATAATTCACCCCTCCACTTT
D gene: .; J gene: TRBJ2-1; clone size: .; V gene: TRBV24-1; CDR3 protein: CATSDFGEQFF; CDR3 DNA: TGTGCCACCAGTGATTTTGGTGAGCAGTTCTTC
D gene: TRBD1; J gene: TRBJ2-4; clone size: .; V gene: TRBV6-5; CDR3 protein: CASSSNHLGQGGIQYF; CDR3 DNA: TGTGCCAGCAGTTCCAACCACTTAGGACAGGGGGGCATTCAGTACTTC
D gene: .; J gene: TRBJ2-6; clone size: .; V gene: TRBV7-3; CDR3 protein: CASSLMDSAASGANVLTF; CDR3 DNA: TGTGCCAGCAGCTTAATGGACAGCGCCGCATCTGGGGCCAACGTCCTGACTTTC
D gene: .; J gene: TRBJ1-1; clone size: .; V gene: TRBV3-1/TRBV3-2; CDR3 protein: CASSLLGTEAFF; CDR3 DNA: TGTGCCAGCAGCCTTCTCGGCACTGAAGCTTTCTTT
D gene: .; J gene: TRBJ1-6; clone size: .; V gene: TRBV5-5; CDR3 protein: CASNAGINSPLHF; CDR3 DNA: TGTGCCAGCAACGCCGGGATAAATTCACCCCTCCACTTT
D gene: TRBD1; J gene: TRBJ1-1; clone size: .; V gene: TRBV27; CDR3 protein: CASSSLLLTGGDTEAFF; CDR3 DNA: TGTGCCAGCAGTTCCCTTCTTCTGACAGGGGGAGACACTGAAGCTTTCTTT
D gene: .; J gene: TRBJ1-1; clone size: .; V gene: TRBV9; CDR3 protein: CASSPREENTEAFF; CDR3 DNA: TGTGCCAGCAGCCCCAGGGAGGAGAACACTGAAGCTTTCTTT
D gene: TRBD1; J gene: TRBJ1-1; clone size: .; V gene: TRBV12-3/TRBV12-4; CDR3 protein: CASSPGTARAFF; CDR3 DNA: TGTGCCAGCAGTCCAGGGACAGCCCGAGCTTTCTTT
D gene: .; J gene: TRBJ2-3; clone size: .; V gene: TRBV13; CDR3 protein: CASSPRGDTQYF; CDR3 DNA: TGTGCCAGCAGCCCACGGGGGGATACGCAGTATTTT
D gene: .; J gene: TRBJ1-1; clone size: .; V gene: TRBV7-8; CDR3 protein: CASSLAPGTEAFF; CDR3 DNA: TGTGCCAGCAGCTTAGCGCCCGGGACTGAAGCTTTCTTT
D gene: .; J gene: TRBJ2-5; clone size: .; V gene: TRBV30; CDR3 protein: CAWSVQALETQYF; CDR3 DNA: TGTGCCTGGAGTGTACAAGCGCTGGAGACCCAGTACTTC
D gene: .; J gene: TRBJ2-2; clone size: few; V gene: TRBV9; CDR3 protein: CASSVDPRADTGELFF; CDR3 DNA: TGTGCCAGCAGCGTAGACCCCAGGGCCGACACCGGGGAGCTGTTTTTT
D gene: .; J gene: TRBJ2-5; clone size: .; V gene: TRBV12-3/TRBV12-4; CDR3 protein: CASSKKETQYF; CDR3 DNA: TGTGCCAGCAGCAAAAAAGAGACCCAGTACTTC
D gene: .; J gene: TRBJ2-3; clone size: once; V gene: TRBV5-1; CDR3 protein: CASSLGTPTDTQYF; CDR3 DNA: TGCGCCAGCAGCTTGGGGACCCCCACAGATACGCAGTATTTT
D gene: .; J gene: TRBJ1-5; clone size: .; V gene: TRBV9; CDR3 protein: CASSQDNSNQPQHF; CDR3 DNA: TGTGCCAGCAGCCAGGATAATAGCAATCAGCCCCAGCATTTT
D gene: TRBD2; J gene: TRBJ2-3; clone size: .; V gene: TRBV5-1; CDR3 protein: CASSPGTSGGALDTQYF; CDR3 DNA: TGCGCCAGCAGCCCTGGGACTAGCGGGGGGGCCTTAGATACGCAGTATTTT
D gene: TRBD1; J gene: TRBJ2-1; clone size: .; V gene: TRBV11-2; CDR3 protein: CASSLVGQAFNEQFF; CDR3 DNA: TGTGCCAGCAGCTTAGTAGGACAGGCGTTCAATGAGCAGTTCTTC
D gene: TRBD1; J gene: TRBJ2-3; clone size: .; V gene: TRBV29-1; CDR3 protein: CSVGTGKRWDTQYF; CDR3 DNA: TGCAGCGTTGGGACAGGGAAGCGGTGGGATACGCAGTATTTT
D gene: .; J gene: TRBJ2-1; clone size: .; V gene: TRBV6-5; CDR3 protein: CASSLLGSNNEQFF; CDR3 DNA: TGTGCCAGCAGTCTCTTGGGCTCGAACAATGAGCAGTTCTTC
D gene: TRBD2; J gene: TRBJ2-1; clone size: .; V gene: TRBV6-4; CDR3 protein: CASWSGGAENEQFF; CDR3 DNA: TGTGCCAGCTGGAGCGGGGGGGCCGAGAATGAGCAGTTCTTC
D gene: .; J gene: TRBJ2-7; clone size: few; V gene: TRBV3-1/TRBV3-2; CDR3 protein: CASSQGSSYEQYF; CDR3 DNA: TGTGCCAGCAGCCAAGGGAGCTCCTACGAGCAGTACTTC
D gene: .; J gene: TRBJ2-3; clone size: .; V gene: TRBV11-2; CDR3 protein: CASSLRDFTDTQYF; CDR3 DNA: TGTGCCAGCAGCCTAAGGGACTTCACAGATACGCAGTATTTT
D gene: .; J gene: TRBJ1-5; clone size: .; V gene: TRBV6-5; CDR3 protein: CASRAGWGDQPQHF; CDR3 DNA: TGTGCCAGCAGAGCGGGGTGGGGAGATCAGCCCCAGCATTTT
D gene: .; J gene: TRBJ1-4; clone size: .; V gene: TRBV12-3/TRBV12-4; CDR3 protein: CASSFIVYEKLFF; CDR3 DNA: TGTGCCAGCAGTTTTATCGTGTATGAAAAACTGTTTTTT
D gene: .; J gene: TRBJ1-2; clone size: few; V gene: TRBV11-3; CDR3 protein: CASSPDGETGVYGYTF; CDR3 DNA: TGTGCCAGCAGCCCGGACGGGGAGACAGGAGTATATGGCTACACCTTC
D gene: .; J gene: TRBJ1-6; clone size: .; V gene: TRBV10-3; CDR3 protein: CAISEEGSYNSPLHF; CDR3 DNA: TGTGCCATCAGTGAGGAGGGCAGCTATAATTCACCCCTCCACTTT
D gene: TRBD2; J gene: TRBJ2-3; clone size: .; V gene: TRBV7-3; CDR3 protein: CASSFAGEDTQYF; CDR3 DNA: TGTGCCAGCAGCTTTGCGGGGGAGGATACGCAGTATTTT
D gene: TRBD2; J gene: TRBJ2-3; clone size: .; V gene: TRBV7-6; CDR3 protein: CASSTTSADTQYF; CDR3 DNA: TGTGCCAGCAGCACCACTAGCGCAGATACGCAGTATTTT